The clone carrying this T cell receptor (beta chain) was recorded a few times. Its target is unknown. RNA transcripts provided the source from which TCR beta CDR3 regions were amplified. First-round RT-PCR of the TCR CDR3 relied on the HTBI primer set. MiXCR, run by TCRdb on the multiplex PCR reads, gives a single entry per CDR3 protein. Among roughly 290,000 distinct CDR3 sequences listed, approximately 15% were seen once. In the ophthalmopathy cohort, Clinical Activity Score was at least 3, NOSPECS grade at least 4, and duration under 3 months. This specimen comes from a study of T cells in Graves' hyperthyroidism and ophthalmopathy. This CDR3 spans 15 amino acids. Germline loops: CDR1 SGHRS, CDR2 YFSETQ. V was clipped by 0 bases and J by 6 bases; unmatched bases: 4. Broader study findings: Most thyroid clonotypes expanded above 0.001 appeared in blood too.

Source material: blood. The chain links TRBV5-1 to TRBJ2-2, with 8 bases aligning to TRBD1. The sequence derives from a woman aged 60 to 75 with Graves' ophthalmopathy. CDR3 DNA sequence: TGCGCCAGCAGCTTGGGGACAGGGATCGCCGGGGAGCTGTTTTTT. It translates to CASSLGTGIAGELFF. The variable domain in full, with the rest retrieved from reference TRBV5-1 and TRBJ2-2, is KAGVTQTPRYLIKTRGQQVTLSCSPISGHRSVSWYQQTPGQGLQFLFEYFSETQRNKGNFPGRFSGRQFSNSRSEMNVSTLELGDSALYLCASSLGTGIAGELFFGEGSRLTVL.